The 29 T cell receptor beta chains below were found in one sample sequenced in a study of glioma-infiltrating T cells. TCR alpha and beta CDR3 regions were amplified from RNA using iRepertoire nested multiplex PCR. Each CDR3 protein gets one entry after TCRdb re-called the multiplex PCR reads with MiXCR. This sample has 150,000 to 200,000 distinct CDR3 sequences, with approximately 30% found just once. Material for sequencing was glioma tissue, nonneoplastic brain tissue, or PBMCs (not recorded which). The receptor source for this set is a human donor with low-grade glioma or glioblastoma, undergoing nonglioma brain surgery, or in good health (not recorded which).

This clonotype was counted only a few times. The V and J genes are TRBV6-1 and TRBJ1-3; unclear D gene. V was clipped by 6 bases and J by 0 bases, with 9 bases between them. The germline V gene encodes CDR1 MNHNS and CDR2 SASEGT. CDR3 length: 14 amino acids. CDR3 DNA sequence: TGTGCCAGCAGCCCTGATATCTCTGGAAACACCATATATTTT. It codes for CASSPDISGNTIYF.

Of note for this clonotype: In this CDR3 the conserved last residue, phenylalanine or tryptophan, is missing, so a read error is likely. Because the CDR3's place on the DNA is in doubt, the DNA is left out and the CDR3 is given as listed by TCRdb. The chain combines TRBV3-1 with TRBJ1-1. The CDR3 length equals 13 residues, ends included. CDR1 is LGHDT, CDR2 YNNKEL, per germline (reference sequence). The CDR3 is CASSQGAGPEGGG.

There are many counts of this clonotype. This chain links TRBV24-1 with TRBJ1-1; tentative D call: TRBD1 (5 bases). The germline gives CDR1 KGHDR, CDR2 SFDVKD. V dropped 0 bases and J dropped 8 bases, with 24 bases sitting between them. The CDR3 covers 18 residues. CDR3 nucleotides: TGTGCCACCAGTGATTTGGGGAGGGAAGGGGCAGGACCCACAGAAGCTTTCTTT. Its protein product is CATSDLGREGAGPTEAFF.

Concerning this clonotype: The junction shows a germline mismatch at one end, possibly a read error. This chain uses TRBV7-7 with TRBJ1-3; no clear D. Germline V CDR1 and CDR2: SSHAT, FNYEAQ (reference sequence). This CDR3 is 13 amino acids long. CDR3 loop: CASSQISGNTIYF. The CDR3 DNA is TGTGCTAGCAGCCAGATCTCTGGAAACACCATATATTTT.

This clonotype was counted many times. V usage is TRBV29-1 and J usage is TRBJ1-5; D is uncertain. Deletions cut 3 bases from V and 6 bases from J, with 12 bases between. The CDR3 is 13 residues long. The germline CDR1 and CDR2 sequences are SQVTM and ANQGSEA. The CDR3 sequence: CSVEEREGQPQHF. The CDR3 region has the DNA TGCAGCGTTGAGGAGAGGGAGGGTCAGCCCCAGCATTTT.

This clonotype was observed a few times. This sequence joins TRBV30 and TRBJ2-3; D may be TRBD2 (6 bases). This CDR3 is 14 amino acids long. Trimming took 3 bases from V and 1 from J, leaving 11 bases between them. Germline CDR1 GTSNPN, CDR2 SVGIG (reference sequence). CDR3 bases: TGTGCCTGGAGCGCGGGGACTGGCACAGATACGCAGTATTTT. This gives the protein CAWSAGTGTDTQYF.

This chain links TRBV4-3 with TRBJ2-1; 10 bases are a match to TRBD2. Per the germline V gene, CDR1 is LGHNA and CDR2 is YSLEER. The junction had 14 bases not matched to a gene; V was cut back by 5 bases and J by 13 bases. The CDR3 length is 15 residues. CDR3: CASSNGLAEPNGQFF. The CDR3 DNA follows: TGCGCCAGCAGCAACGGACTAGCGGAGCCCAATGGTCAGTTCTTC.

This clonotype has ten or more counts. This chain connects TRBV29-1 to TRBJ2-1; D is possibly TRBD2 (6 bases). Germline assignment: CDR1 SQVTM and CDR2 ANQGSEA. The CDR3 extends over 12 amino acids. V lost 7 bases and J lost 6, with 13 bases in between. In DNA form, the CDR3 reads TGCAGCGCCAATAAGGAGGGCAATGAGCAGTTCTTC. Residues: CSANKEGNEQFF.

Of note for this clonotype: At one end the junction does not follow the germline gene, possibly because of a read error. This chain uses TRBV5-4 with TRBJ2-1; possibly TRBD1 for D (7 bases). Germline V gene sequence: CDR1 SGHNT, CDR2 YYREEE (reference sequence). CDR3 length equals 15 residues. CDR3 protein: CASSLGGTEGGEQLF. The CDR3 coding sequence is TGTGCCAGCAGCTTGGGCGGGACCGAAGGGGGCGAGCAGCTCTTC.

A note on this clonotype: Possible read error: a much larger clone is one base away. The chain's CDR3 is CASSQGVDTKYF. The CDR3 coding sequence is TGCGCCAGCAGCCAGGGAGTAGATACGAAGTATTTT. This chain connects TRBV4-1 to TRBJ2-3, with TRBD2 as a possible D gene (5 bases). CDR3 length equals 12 residues. Germline V lookup: CDR1 MGHRA, CDR2 YSYEKL.

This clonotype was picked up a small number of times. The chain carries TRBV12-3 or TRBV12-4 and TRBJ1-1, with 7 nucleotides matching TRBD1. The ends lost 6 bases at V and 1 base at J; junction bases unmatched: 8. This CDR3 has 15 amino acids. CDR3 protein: CASSMMTGRNTEAFF. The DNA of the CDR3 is TGTGCCAGCAGCATGATGACAGGGCGGAACACTGAAGCTTTCTTT.

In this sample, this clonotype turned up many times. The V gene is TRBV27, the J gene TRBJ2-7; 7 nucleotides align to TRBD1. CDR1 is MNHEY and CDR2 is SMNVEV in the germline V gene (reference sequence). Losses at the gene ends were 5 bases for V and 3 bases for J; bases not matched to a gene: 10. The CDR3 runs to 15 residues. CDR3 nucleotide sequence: TGTGCCAGCAGTCCCCGTGGACAGGCTCGCTACGAGCAGTACTTC. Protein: CASSPRGQARYEQYF.

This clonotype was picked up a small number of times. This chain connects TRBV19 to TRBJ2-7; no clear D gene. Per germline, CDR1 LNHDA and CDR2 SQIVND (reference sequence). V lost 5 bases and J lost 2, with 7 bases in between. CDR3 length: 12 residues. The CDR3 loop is CASSGTAYEQYF. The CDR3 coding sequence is TGTGCCAGTAGTGGCACCGCCTACGAGCAGTACTTC. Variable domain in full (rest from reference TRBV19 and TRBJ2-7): DGGITQSPKYLFRKEGQNVTLSCEQNLNHDAMYWYRQDPGQGLRLIYYSQIVNDFQKGDIAEGYSVSREKKESFPLTVTSAQKNPTAFYLCASSGTAYEQYFGPGTRLTVT.

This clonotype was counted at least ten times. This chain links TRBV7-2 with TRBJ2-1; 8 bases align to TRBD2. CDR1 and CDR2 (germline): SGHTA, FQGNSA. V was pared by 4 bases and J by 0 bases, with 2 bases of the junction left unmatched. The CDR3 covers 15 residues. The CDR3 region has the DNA TGTGCCAGCAGCTGGACTAGCACCTCCTACAATGAGCAGTTCTTC. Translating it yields CASSWTSTSYNEQFF.

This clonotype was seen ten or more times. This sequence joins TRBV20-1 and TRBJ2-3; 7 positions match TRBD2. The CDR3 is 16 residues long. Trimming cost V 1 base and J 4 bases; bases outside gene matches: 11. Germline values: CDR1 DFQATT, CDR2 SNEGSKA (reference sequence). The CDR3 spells CSARGFGRTGADTQYF. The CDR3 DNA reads TGCAGTGCTAGAGGATTCGGGAGGACCGGCGCAGATACGCAGTATTTT.

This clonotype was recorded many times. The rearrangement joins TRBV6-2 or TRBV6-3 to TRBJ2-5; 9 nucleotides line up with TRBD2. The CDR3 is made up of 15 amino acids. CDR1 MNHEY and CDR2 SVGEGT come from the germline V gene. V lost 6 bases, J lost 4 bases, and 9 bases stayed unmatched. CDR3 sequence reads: CASSPPTSGSETQYF. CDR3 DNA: TGTGCCAGCAGCCCCCCGACTAGCGGCTCAGAGACCCAGTACTTC.

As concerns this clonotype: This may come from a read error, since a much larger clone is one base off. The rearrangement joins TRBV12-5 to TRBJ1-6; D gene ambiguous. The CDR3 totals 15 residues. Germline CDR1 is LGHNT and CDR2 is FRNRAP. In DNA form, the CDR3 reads TGTGCTAGTGCTTTGGTTCAAGGAGCTAATTCACCCCTCCACTTT. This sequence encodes CASALVQGANSPLHF. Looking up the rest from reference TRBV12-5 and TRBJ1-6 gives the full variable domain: DARVTQTPRHKVTEMGQEVTMRCQPILGHNTVFWYRQTMMQGLELLAYFRNRAPLDDSGMPKDRFSAEMPDATLATLKIQPSEPRDSAVYFCASALVQGANSPLHFGNGTRLTVT.

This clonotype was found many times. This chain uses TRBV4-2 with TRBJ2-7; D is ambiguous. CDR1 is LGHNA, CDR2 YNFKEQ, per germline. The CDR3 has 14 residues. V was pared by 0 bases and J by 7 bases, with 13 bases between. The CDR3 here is CASSQEDPLVEQYF. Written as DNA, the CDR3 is TGTGCCAGCAGCCAAGAGGACCCCCTGGTGGAGCAGTACTTC.

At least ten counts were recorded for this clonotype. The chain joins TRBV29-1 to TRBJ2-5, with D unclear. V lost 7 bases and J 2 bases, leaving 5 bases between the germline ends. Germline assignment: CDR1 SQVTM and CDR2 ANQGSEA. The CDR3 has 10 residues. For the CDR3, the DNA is TGCAGCGGGAAACAAGAGACCCAGTACTTC. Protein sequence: CSGKQETQYF.

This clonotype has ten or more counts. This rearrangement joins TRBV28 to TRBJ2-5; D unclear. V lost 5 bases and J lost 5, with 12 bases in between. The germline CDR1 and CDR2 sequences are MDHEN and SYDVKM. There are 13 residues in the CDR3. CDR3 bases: TGTGCCAGCAGTGCCAGGACCGTGGAGACCCAGTACTTC. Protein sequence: CASSARTVETQYF.

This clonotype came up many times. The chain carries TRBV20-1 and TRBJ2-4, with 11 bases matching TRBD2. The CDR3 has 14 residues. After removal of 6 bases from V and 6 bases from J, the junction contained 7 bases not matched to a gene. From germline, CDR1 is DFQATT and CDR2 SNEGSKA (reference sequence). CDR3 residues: CSAISGTSGNIQYF. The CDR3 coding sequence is TGCAGTGCCATATCCGGGACTAGCGGAAACATTCAGTACTTC.

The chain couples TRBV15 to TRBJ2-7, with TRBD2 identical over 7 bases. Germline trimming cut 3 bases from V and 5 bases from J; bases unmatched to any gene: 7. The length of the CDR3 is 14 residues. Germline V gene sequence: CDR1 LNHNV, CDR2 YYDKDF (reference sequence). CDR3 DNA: TGTGCCACCAGCAGGGACTCCGGGACTAACGAGCAGTACTTC. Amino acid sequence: CATSRDSGTNEQYF.

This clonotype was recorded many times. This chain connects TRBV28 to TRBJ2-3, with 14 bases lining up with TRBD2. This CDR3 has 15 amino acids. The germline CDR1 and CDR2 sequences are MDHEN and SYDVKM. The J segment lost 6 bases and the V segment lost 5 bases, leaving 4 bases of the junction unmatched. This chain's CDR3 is CASSVRTSGRDTQYF. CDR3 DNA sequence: TGTGCCAGCAGTGTCCGGACTAGCGGGAGGGATACGCAGTATTTT.

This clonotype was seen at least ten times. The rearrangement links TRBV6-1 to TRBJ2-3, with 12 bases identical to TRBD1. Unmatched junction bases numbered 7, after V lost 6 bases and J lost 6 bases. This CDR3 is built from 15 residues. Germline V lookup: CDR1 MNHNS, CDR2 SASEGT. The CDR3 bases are TGTGCCAGCAGGGAGGGGACAGGGGGCCCCGATACGCAGTATTTT. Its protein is CASREGTGGPDTQYF.

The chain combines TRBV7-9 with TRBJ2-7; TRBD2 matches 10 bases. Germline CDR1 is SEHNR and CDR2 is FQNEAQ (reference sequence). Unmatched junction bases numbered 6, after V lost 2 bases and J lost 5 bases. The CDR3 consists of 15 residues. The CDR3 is CASSLRPAGGNEQYF. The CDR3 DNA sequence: TGTGCCAGCAGCTTACGGCCAGCGGGAGGGAACGAGCAGTACTTC.

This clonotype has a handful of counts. DNA of the CDR3: TGCGCCAGCAGGATACAGGGCCCTTACAATGAGCAGTTCTTC. This translates into CASRIQGPYNEQFF. The chain joins TRBV5-1 to TRBJ2-1; tentatively, D is TRBD1 (6 bases). V lost 5 bases, J lost 4 bases, and 13 bases lay in between. The length of the CDR3 is 14 residues. Germline CDR1 is SGHRS and CDR2 is YFSETQ.

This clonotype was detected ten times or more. CDR3 loop: CSARRSGRGTDTQYF. CDR3 sequence (DNA): TGCAGTGCTAGGCGGTCGGGGCGAGGCACAGATACGCAGTATTTT. V and J are TRBV20-1 and TRBJ2-3; D may correspond to TRBD1 or TRBD2 (5 bases each). The V and J ends lost 3 bases and 1 base respectively, with 14 bases between them. Germline V gene lookup returns CDR1 DFQATT and CDR2 SNEGSKA (reference sequence). The CDR3 is made up of 15 amino acids.

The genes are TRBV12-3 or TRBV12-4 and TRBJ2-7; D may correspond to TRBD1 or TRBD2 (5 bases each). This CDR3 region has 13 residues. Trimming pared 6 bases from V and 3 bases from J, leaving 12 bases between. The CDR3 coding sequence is TGTGCCAGCAGCGAGGGACCGCGCTACGAGCAGTACTTC. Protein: CASSEGPRYEQYF.

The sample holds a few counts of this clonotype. The CDR3 nucleotides read TGTGCCAGCAGCCGGACACCCGAGCAGTACTTC. This translates into CASSRTPEQYF. This chain joins TRBV11-2 and TRBJ2-7; D possibly corresponds to TRBD1 (5 bases). Trimming removed 5 bases from V and 6 bases from J, with 8 bases in between. The CDR3 runs 11 residues. Germline V gene lookup returns CDR1 SGHAT and CDR2 FQNNGV.